This T cell receptor beta chain was found in a study of T cell clusters in autoimmune cytopenias. Findings and caveats of the study: Exclusive TRB clusters were 2.5 to 3.5-fold more numerous in healthy donors than in active autoimmune hepatitis.

One tube held mixed TRB-A and TRB-B primer pools for touch-down PCR. TCRdb re-called the multiplex PCR reads and gives one entry per CDR3 protein, without DNA. The listing contains fewer than 5,500 distinct CDR3 sequences. Of note for this clonotype: Its antigen is not identified.

This CDR3 comprises 14 residues. CDR1 and CDR2 (germline): SGHDT, YYEEEE. TRB amplification used 250 ng of peripheral blood genomic DNA. The same specimen was also included in a second study, on T cell repertoires in aging, cancer and after chemotherapy. As reported in that work: Roughly 10 million TCR reads made up the full dataset. In each cancer cohort, median generation probability increased across chemotherapy, suggesting thymic output rebounded.

This TCR was sampled from a human donor in good health. The specimen sequenced was peripheral blood. The chain employs TRBV5-6 and TRBJ2-7; without DNA, the TCRdb call of TRBD1 cannot be checked. The CDR3 sequence: CASSLPGGRNEQYF.